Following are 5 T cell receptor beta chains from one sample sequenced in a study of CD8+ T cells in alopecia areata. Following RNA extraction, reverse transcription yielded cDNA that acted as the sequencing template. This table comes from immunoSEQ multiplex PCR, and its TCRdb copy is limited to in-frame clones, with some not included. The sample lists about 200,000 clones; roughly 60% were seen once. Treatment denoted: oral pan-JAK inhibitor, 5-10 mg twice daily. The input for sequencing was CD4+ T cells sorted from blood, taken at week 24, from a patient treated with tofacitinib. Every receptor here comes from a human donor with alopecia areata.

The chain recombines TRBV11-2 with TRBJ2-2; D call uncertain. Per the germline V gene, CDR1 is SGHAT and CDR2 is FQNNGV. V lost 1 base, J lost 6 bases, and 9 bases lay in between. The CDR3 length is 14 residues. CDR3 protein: CASSLVGGAGELFF. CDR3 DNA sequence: TGTGCCAGCAGCTTAGTGGGTGGTGCCGGGGAGCTGTTTTTT.

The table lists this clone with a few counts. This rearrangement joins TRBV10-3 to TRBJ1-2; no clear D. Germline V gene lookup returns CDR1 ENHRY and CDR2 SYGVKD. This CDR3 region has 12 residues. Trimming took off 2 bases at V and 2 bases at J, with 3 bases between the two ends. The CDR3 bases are TGTGCCATCAGTGAGGGAAACTATGGCTACACCTTC. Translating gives CAISEGNYGYTF.

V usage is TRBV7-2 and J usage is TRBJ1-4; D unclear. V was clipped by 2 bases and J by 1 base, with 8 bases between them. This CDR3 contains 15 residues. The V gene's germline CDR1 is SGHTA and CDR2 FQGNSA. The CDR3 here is CASSLTGITNEKLFF. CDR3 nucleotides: TGTGCCAGCAGCTTAACCGGGATAACTAATGAAAAACTGTTTTTT.

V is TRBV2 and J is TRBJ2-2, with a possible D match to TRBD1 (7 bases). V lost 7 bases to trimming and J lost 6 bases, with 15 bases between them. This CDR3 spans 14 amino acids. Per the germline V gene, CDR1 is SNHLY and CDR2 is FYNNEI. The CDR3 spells CASTPQGGAGELFF. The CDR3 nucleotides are TGTGCCAGCACTCCCCAGGGGGGTGCCGGGGAGCTGTTTTTT.

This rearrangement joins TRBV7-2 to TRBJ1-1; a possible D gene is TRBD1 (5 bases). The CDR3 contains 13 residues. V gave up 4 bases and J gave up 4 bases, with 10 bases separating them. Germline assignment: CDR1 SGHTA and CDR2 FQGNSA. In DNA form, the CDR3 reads TGTGCCAGCAGCTCAGGACACGGCACTGAAGCTTTCTTT. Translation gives CASSSGHGTEAFF. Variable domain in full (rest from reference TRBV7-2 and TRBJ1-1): GAGVSQSPSNKVTEKGKDVELRCDPISGHTALYWYRQSLGQGLEFLIYFQGNSAPDKSGLPSDRFSAERTGGSVSTLTIQRTQQEDSAVYLCASSSGHGTEAFFGQGTRLTVV.